This TCR beta chain was found in a study of Graves' ophthalmopathy and Graves' hyperthyroidism. Amplified material comprised TCR beta CDR3 regions derived from RNA transcripts. A first-round RT-PCR used HTBI primers, followed by a second-round multiplex PCR. Via MiXCR, TCRdb re-called the multiplex PCR reads, giving one row per CDR3 protein. The sample includes 650,000 to 900,000 distinct CDR3 sequences, around 40% of them seen just once. Thyroid ultrasound, orbital computed tomography, TRAb, serum thyroxine and clinical symptoms formed the basis of diagnosis. PBMCs stemmed from around 9.1 ml of fresh peripheral blood. This CDR3 contains 16 residues. The germline V gene encodes CDR1 SEHNR and CDR2 FQNEAQ (reference sequence). V lost 5 bases to trimming and J lost 5 bases; unmatched junction nucleotides: 13.

The chain joins TRBV7-9 to TRBJ2-5; 8 positions match TRBD2. Sequencing input: peripheral blood. The TCR sequence derives from an adult man with Graves' ophthalmopathy. CDR3 sequence reads: CASSGSAGPGGETQYF. CDR3 bases: TGTGCCAGCAGCGGCTCGGCGGGACCGGGAGGGGAGACCCAGTACTTC.